One and the same sample provided the 6 T cell receptor beta chains below, sequenced in a study of technical replicates of blood from a few donors. The repertoire was sequenced with immunoSEQ multiplex PCR; TCRdb's copy has only in-frame clones and lacks some. The sample holds about 85,000 clones, less than 95% seen once. Sequencing was done on a sample of T cells isolated from PBMCs. Source of these receptors: a human donor in good health.

The J gene is TRBJ1-1, the V gene TRBV27, with a tentative D call TRBD1 (5 bases). Deletions cut 2 bases from V and 3 bases from J, with 10 bases between. CDR1 is MNHEY, CDR2 SMNVEV, per germline (reference sequence). CDR3 size: 14 residues. The CDR3 DNA is TGTGCCAGCAGTTTACGGGCGGGGGACACTGAAGCTTTCTTT. Translated, it gives CASSLRAGDTEAFF.

The rearrangement joins TRBV20-1 to TRBJ2-5; D not resolved. The germline CDR1 and CDR2 sequences are DFQATT and SNEGSKA (reference sequence). This CDR3 is 10 amino acids long. Deletions cut 6 bases from V and 11 bases from J, with 13 bases between. The CDR3: CSANDLEQYF. For the CDR3, the DNA is TGCAGTGCGAATGACCTGGAGCAGTACTTC.

This clone was picked up one time. The rearrangement links TRBV7-9 to TRBJ1-4; TRBD1 agrees at 10 bases. Germline V gives CDR1 SEHNR, CDR2 FQNEAQ (reference sequence). There are 15 residues in the CDR3. V dropped 7 bases and J dropped 8; count of bases not matched to a gene: 10. The CDR3 nucleotides are TGTGCCAGCATCGAAGTGGGACAGGGGAACGAAAAACTGTTTTTT. Translated: CASIEVGQGNEKLFF.

The rearrangement links TRBV28 to TRBJ2-2; D is unclear. Trimming shortened V by 7 bases and J by 2 bases, and 11 bases separated the two germline ends. The CDR3 is 14 residues long. CDR1 is MDHEN, CDR2 SYDVKM, per germline. The CDR3 here is CASNLLSNTGELFF. In DNA form, the CDR3 reads TGTGCCAGCAACCTTTTGAGTAACACCGGGGAGCTGTTTTTT.

V is TRBV9 and J is TRBJ1-4; 11 bases align to TRBD1. This CDR3 spans 15 amino acids. Germline CDR1 reads SGDLS; CDR2 reads YYNGEE. V shed 2 bases, J shed 6 bases, and the junction held 3 bases outside the gene matches. This CDR3 reads CASSVGTGGDEKLFF. Here the CDR3 DNA reads TGTGCCAGCAGCGTCGGGACAGGGGGGGATGAAAAACTGTTTTTT.

The CDR3 sequence: CASSLGTGAGSQPQHF. The CDR3 DNA follows: TGTGCCAGCAGCTTAGGGACAGGGGCTGGAAGTCAGCCCCAGCATTTT. This chain links TRBV7-2 with TRBJ1-5, with TRBD1 matching over 9 bases. The CDR3 consists of 16 residues. Unmatched junction bases numbered 7, after V lost 1 base and J lost 6 bases. Germline lookup yields CDR1 SGHTA and CDR2 FQGNSA.